Below, 21 T cell receptor beta chains from the same sample are listed, as sequenced in a study of response to subunit inactivated influenza vaccine. TCRdb re-derived calls from the RT-PCR reads in MiXCR, one entry per CDR3 protein. Here the sample spans 530,000 or so distinct CDR3 sequences, 14% being singletons. Source: PBMCs from blood, taken about 13 days after vaccination. The receptors were sampled from a man aged 45-65 years who received an inactivated influenza vaccine.

The chain combines TRBV4-3 with TRBJ1-1; D uncertain. The CDR3 sequence is 13 residues long. V dropped 1 base and J dropped 5 bases, with 8 bases sitting between them. The germline gives CDR1 LGHNA, CDR2 YSLEER. This CDR3 reads CASSQARRTEAFF. In nucleotides, the CDR3 is TGCGCCAGCAGCCAAGCCCGAAGGACTGAAGCTTTCTTT.

V gene TRBV7-2 combines with J gene TRBJ2-3; 9 bases are a match to TRBD1. The V gene's germline CDR1 is SGHTA and CDR2 FQGNSA. Germline trimming cut 1 base from V and 4 bases from J; bases unmatched to any gene: 9. The CDR3 totals 17 residues. The CDR3 bases are TGTGCCAGCAGCTTAGTAGGGGGGAGACAGGGGGCAGATACGCAGTATTTT. Translating it yields CASSLVGGRQGADTQYF. The full variable domain, in which reference TRBV7-2 and TRBJ2-3 provide the parts outside the CDR3, is GAGVSQSPSNKVTEKGKDVELRCDPISGHTALYWYRQSLGQGLEFLIYFQGNSAPDKSGLPSDRFSAERTGGSVSTLTIQRTQQEDSAVYLCASSLVGGRQGADTQYFGPGTRLTVL.

This clonotype showed up just a few times. CDR3 protein: CSAREGAADEQFF. CDR3 DNA: TGCAGTGCCCGGGAGGGGGCCGCGGACGAGCAGTTCTTC. V and J are TRBV20-1 and TRBJ2-1; D is possibly TRBD2 (8 bases). The V end was cut by 6 bases, the J end by 10 bases, with 19 bases between. The germline gives CDR1 DFQATT, CDR2 SNEGSKA (reference sequence). There are 13 residues in the CDR3.

The chain employs TRBV28 and TRBJ2-7; D is perhaps TRBD1 (6 bases). The CDR3 has 14 residues. V lost 6 bases and J lost 6, with 18 bases in between. The V gene's germline CDR1 is MDHEN and CDR2 SYDVKM. The CDR3 bases are TGTGCCAGCAGCTCGCGAGGACAGCCAGGCGAGCAGTACTTC. It codes for CASSSRGQPGEQYF.

This clonotype has only a few counts. The rearrangement uses TRBV6-5 and TRBJ2-7; 10 nucleotides line up with TRBD2. Looked up from germline, CDR1 is MNHEY and CDR2 is SVGAGI. Losses at the gene ends were 0 bases for V and 5 bases for J; bases not matched to a gene: 4. The CDR3 runs to 15 residues. The CDR3, as DNA: TGTGCCAGCAGTTACTCTCTAGCGGGAGCCCACGAGCAGTACTTC. This gives the protein CASSYSLAGAHEQYF.

This clonotype was counted between two and nine times. CDR3 DNA sequence: TGCAGTGCTAGACATCGGGACAGGCAAACGGGGGGCTACACCTTC. Translation: CSARHRDRQTGGYTF. The chain links TRBV20-1 to TRBJ1-2; TRBD1 matches at 8 bases. This CDR3 has 15 amino acids. V lost 2 bases and J lost 8; bases outside the gene matches: 13. The germline V gene encodes CDR1 DFQATT and CDR2 SNEGSKA (reference sequence).

This clonotype has a handful of counts. This chain joins TRBV11-1 and TRBJ2-1; D gene uncertain. Trimming took 5 bases from V and 7 from J, leaving 15 bases between them. The CDR3 extends over 14 amino acids. The germline gives CDR1 SGHAT, CDR2 FQDESV (reference sequence). The CDR3 coding sequence is TGTGCCAGCAGCCCGACTGGCGTCACAAATGAGCAGTTCTTC. This encodes CASSPTGVTNEQFF.

This clonotype has a handful of counts. J is TRBJ1-2 and V is TRBV12-3 or TRBV12-4; D is uncertain. V lost 5 bases and J lost 2, with 9 bases in between. This CDR3 comprises 13 residues. In nucleotides, the CDR3 is TGTGCCAGCAGTCCAAAATTCAACTATGGCTACACCTTC. Its translation: CASSPKFNYGYTF.

This clonotype was detected only a few times. V usage is TRBV7-8 and J usage is TRBJ2-7; D is uncertain. The CDR3 totals 14 residues. CDR1 is SGHVS and CDR2 is FQNEAQ in the germline V gene. V gave up 5 bases and J gave up 3 bases, with 14 bases separating them. The chain's CDR3 is CASSPSNAFYEQYF. In DNA form, the CDR3 reads TGTGCCAGCAGCCCCTCTAACGCCTTCTACGAGCAGTACTTC. Full variable domain (missing parts from reference TRBV7-8 and TRBJ2-7): GAGVSQSPRYKVAKRGQDVALRCDPISGHVSLFWYQQALGQGPEFLTYFQNEAQLDKSGLPSDRFFAERPEGSVSTLKIQRTQQEDSAVYLCASSPSNAFYEQYFGPGTRLTVT.

The chain joins TRBV19 to TRBJ1-1; TRBD1 matches 7 bases. Looked up from germline, CDR1 is LNHDA and CDR2 is SQIVND (reference sequence). V shed 5 bases, J shed 6 bases, and the junction held 9 bases outside the gene matches. CDR3 size: 14 residues. In nucleotides, the CDR3 is TGTGCCAGTAGTTCTCAAGGGGGCTGGTCTGAAGCTTTCTTT. Amino acids: CASSSQGGWSEAFF.

The CDR3 DNA follows: TGTGCCAGCAGCTTAGGCTACTTAGAGGCAACAACCTACGAGCAGTACTTC. Encoded protein: CASSLGYLEATTYEQYF. The chain employs TRBV13 and TRBJ2-7, with unresolved D. From germline, CDR1 is PRHDT and CDR2 FYEKMQ (reference sequence). The CDR3 sequence is 17 residues long. V lost 0 bases, J lost 2 bases, and 17 bases lay in between.

The chain carries TRBV4-1 and TRBJ2-5, with D unresolved. Deletions cut 0 bases from V and 0 bases from J, with 11 bases between. Germline V gene sequence: CDR1 MGHRA, CDR2 YSYEKL. This CDR3 is built from 16 residues. CDR3 sequence (DNA): TGCGCCAGCAGCCAAGAGAGATCCGGGTACCAAGAGACCCAGTACTTC. Its protein product is CASSQERSGYQETQYF.

The J gene is TRBJ2-1, the V gene TRBV12-3 or TRBV12-4; TRBD2 might be the D (7 bases). The CDR3 has 15 residues. V was shortened by 6 bases and J by 3 bases, with 15 bases between the two germline ends. The CDR3 reads CASRVGGLGYNEQFF. CDR3 sequence (DNA): TGTGCCAGCAGAGTCGGGGGGCTTGGCTACAATGAGCAGTTCTTC.

CDR3: CASSFGPQDTQYF. The CDR3 bases are TGTGCCAGCAGCTTTGGCCCGCAGGATACGCAGTATTTT. V gene TRBV7-9 combines with J gene TRBJ2-3; no reliable D call. The CDR3 is 13 amino acids. CDR1 is SEHNR, CDR2 FQNEAQ, per germline (reference sequence). Trimming shortened V by 3 bases and J by 6 bases, and 10 bases separated the two germline ends.

The chain carries TRBV14 and TRBJ2-2; TRBD2 aligns across 8 bases. The V gene's germline CDR1 is SGHDN and CDR2 FVKESK. V was clipped by 0 bases and J by 6 bases; unmatched bases: 6. CDR3 length: 16 amino acids. CDR3 sequence: CASSQDDGRASGELFF. The CDR3 DNA reads as TGTGCCAGCAGCCAAGACGACGGGAGGGCCTCCGGGGAGCTGTTTTTT.

The rearrangement joins TRBV19 to TRBJ2-6; 7 nucleotides match TRBD1. This CDR3 comprises 14 residues. Germline assignment: CDR1 LNHDA and CDR2 SQIVND (reference sequence). Trimming cost V 6 bases and J 10 bases; bases outside gene matches: 9. CDR3 sequence (DNA): TGTGCCAGTAGCTCCGGGACAGCGGATAACGTCCTGACTTTC. It specifies CASSSGTADNVLTF.

Ten or more counts support this clonotype. The chain carries TRBV20-1 and TRBJ1-5; D is possibly TRBD1 (5 bases). The CDR3 totals 13 residues. The V gene's germline CDR1 is DFQATT and CDR2 SNEGSKA (reference sequence). Trimming removed 6 bases from V and 6 bases from J, with 15 bases in between. The chain's CDR3 is CSAEPEGSQPQHF. In DNA form, the CDR3 reads TGCAGTGCAGAACCAGAGGGGAGTCAGCCCCAGCATTTT.

CDR3 protein: CASSTTSYGTDTQYF. For the CDR3, the DNA is TGTGCCAGCAGCACGACCTCCTACGGCACAGATACGCAGTATTTT. This sequence joins TRBV9 and TRBJ2-3, with unresolved D. Germline assignment: CDR1 SGDLS and CDR2 YYNGEE. V was shortened by 4 bases and J by 1 base, with 13 bases between the two germline ends. This CDR3 has 15 residues.

This clonotype was counted at least ten times. The chain combines TRBV24-1 with TRBJ1-1; 8 bases agree with TRBD1. The V gene's germline CDR1 is KGHDR and CDR2 SFDVKD. The CDR3 runs 13 residues. V shed 0 bases, J shed 14 bases, and the junction held 7 bases outside the gene matches. The CDR3 here is CATSDLRQGARFF. CDR3 sequence (DNA): TGTGCCACCAGTGATTTGCGGCAGGGGGCGAGATTCTTT.

This clonotype was picked up a small number of times. The chain has TRBV12-3 or TRBV12-4 and TRBJ1-2; 7 bases are shared with TRBD1. This CDR3 has 13 residues. The V gene end was trimmed by 3 bases and the J gene end by 4 bases; junction bases not matched to a gene: 2. The CDR3 loop is CASSLDRFYGYTF. The CDR3 DNA reads TGTGCCAGCAGTTTGGACAGGTTCTATGGCTACACCTTC.

This clonotype has only a few counts. The chain combines TRBV15 with TRBJ1-5; D unclear. Germline V gene sequence: CDR1 LNHNV, CDR2 YYDKDF (reference sequence). The V and J ends lost 4 bases and 5 bases respectively, with 9 bases between them. The CDR3 spans 13 residues. The CDR3 sequence is CATSTNYDQPQHF. Written as DNA, the CDR3 is TGTGCCACCAGCACGAACTACGATCAGCCCCAGCATTTT.